This TCR beta chain was recorded in a study of T cell responses to AZD1222 COVID-19 vaccine. Across the whole study: Second-dose recipients at about 4 or about 12 weeks were treated as one pooled group.

A word on this clone: The target antigen is unknown.

Data came from immunoSEQ multiplex PCR; TCRdb stores just in-frame clones and leaves some out. The sample shows roughly 120,000 clones, 88% of them seen only once. Regarding the study as a whole: Within unmutated variant regions lay the reported targets of nearly half of spike-specific TCRs. Spike was spanned by vaccine-associated CD4 TCRs, which were dominant at 160-218 and 743-854. Only a handful of AZD1222 recipients were seropositive at baseline.

The CDR3 runs 13 residues. CDR1 is MNHNS, CDR2 SASEGT, per germline. Trimming pared 7 bases from V and 4 bases from J, leaving 11 bases between. The V and J genes are TRBV6-1 and TRBJ1-5, with no clear D. Sequenced material: peripheral blood, taken on day 0 of AZD1222 vaccination. This TCR derives from an adult in good health. The CDR3, as DNA: TGTGCCAGCATCCGAACCCCGAATCAGCCCCAGCATTTT. Its translation: CASIRTPNQPQHF.